This T cell receptor beta chain was obtained from a study of blood T cell repertoires in COVID-19. Study information: Sample material is recorded as cDNA or gDNA derived from T cells, B-cell-depleted T cells, or PBMCs.

Cohort allocation depended upon clinical history that participants reported. Before being deemed recovered, Cohort 3 donors had two negative PCRs, clearance, or symptom resolution. Sequenced by immunoSEQ multiplex PCR; TCRdb stores in-frame clones only, minus some. The sample lists some 390,000 clones, under 90% occurring once. The junction had 4 bases not matched to a gene; V was cut back by 5 bases and J by 1 base. CDR1 and CDR2 from the germline V gene are LNHDA and SQIVND (reference sequence). This CDR3 has 15 amino acids. The genes are TRBV19 and TRBJ2-2; 7 bases fit TRBD1. The TCR originated in a woman aged 25 to 39 who had recovered from COVID-19. The sample was PBMCs or T cells enriched from blood (not recorded which). The CDR3 region has the DNA TGTGCCAGTAGTGTTTACAGGGGGAACACCGGGGAGCTGTTTTTT. Protein: CASSVYRGNTGELFF.